A single sample is the source of the 16 T cell receptor beta chains below, sequenced in a study of CD8 T cells in Susac syndrome. Reverse transcription of about 0.5 to 1 ug RNA used random hexamers. TCRdb reprocessed the immunoSEQ multiplex PCR reads with MiXCR, giving one entry per CDR3 protein. The table includes about 200,000 distinct CDR3 sequences, about 94% detected once. The sequencing input was CD4+ T cells from PBMCs. Receptors were obtained from a human donor in good health.

The CDR3 loop reads CSVRGGTGNYGYTF. The CDR3 DNA follows: TGCAGCGTTCGGGGGGGGACAGGGAACTATGGCTACACCTTC. The chain employs TRBV29-1 and TRBJ1-2; 9 nucleotides agree with TRBD1. Trimming took 5 bases from V and 2 from J; bases not matched to a gene: 6. Per germline, CDR1 SQVTM and CDR2 ANQGSEA. The CDR3 is 14 amino acids.

The chain has TRBV3-1 and TRBJ1-2; D is undetermined. Germline V gene lookup returns CDR1 LGHDT and CDR2 YNNKEL (reference sequence). The CDR3 is 12 residues long. The V gene lost 4 bases and the J gene lost 5 bases, with 8 bases spanning the gap. The CDR3 DNA sequence: TGTGCCAGCAGCCGGACGGATTATGGCTACACCTTC. This sequence encodes CASSRTDYGYTF.

V is TRBV29-1 and J is TRBJ2-3; 11 bases are a match to TRBD1. The CDR3 is 15 amino acids. Germline CDR1 and CDR2: SQVTM and ANQGSEA. The V gene end was trimmed by 7 bases and the J gene end by 4 bases; junction bases not matched to a gene: 10. The CDR3 spells CSADGTGGFADTQYF. The CDR3 nucleotides are TGCAGCGCGGATGGGACAGGGGGTTTCGCAGATACGCAGTATTTT.

This clonotype was seen a single time. The V gene is TRBV29-1, the J gene TRBJ1-1; no definite D call. The CDR3 extends over 11 amino acids. The V gene's germline CDR1 is SQVTM and CDR2 ANQGSEA. Trimming pared 4 bases from V and 6 bases from J, leaving 9 bases between. The CDR3 nucleotides read TGCAGCGTTGTAAATGGGCCTGAAGCTTTCTTT. It encodes CSVVNGPEAFF.

This rearrangement joins TRBV3-1 to TRBJ2-7, with D possibly being TRBD1 or TRBD2 (5 bases each). The germline V gene has CDR1 LGHDT and CDR2 YNNKEL (reference sequence). Trimming left V 2 bases short and J 5 bases short, with 16 bases between. The CDR3 sequence is 15 residues long. The chain's CDR3 is CASSQRTGTPNEQYF. CDR3 bases: TGTGCCAGCAGCCAACGCACCGGGACCCCCAACGAGCAGTACTTC.

V is TRBV5-1 and J is TRBJ1-2; D gene uncertain. CDR1 and CDR2 (germline): SGHRS, YFSETQ. Deletions cut 2 bases from V and 1 base from J, with 24 bases between. The CDR3 covers 19 residues. The CDR3 reads CASSFPNNSHPTFNYGYTF. CDR3 sequence (DNA): TGCGCCAGCAGCTTTCCGAATAACAGCCACCCGACCTTTAACTATGGCTACACCTTC.

The chain joins TRBV7-2 to TRBJ1-1, with 7 bases fitting TRBD1. The CDR3 is made up of 14 amino acids. With V trimmed by 4 bases and J by 1 base, 3 bases remained unmatched. The V gene's germline CDR1 is SGHTA and CDR2 FQGNSA. CDR3 residues: CASSWGQQNTEAFF. CDR3 nucleotides: TGTGCCAGCAGCTGGGGACAGCAGAACACTGAAGCTTTCTTT.

This chain joins TRBV28 and TRBJ1-5, with 7 bases matching TRBD1. Germline CDR1 MDHEN, CDR2 SYDVKM. The CDR3 sequence is 15 residues long. V shed 5 bases, J shed 3 bases, and the junction held 7 bases outside the gene matches. CDR3 sequence reads: CASSELGQNNQPQHF. CDR3 in DNA: TGTGCCAGCAGTGAATTGGGACAGAACAATCAGCCCCAGCATTTT. Filled out from reference TRBV28 and TRBJ1-5, the complete variable domain reads DVKVTQSSRYLVKRTGEKVFLECVQDMDHENMFWYRQDPGLGLRLIYFSYDVKMKEKGDIPEGYSVSREKKERFSLILESASTNQTSMYLCASSELGQNNQPQHFGDGTRLSIL.

CDR3 sequence (DNA): TGTGCCAGCAGCTTGCGGACAGGGATGACAGATACGCAGTATTTT. The encoded protein is CASSLRTGMTDTQYF. V is TRBV5-4 and J is TRBJ2-3; 8 bases are a match to TRBD1. V was pared by 1 base and J by 3 bases, with 4 bases of the junction left unmatched. CDR3 length equals 15 residues. The germline V gene encodes CDR1 SGHNT and CDR2 YYREEE (reference sequence).

This clonotype was observed a single time. V gene TRBV19 combines with J gene TRBJ2-4, with 11 bases fitting TRBD2. Germline V gene sequence: CDR1 LNHDA, CDR2 SQIVND (reference sequence). The CDR3 length is 16 residues. V shed 6 bases and J 4 bases; nucleotides not matched to a gene: 8. The CDR3: CASSSSGGPWKNIQYF. CDR3 DNA sequence: TGTGCCAGTAGCTCTAGCGGGGGGCCATGGAAAAACATTCAGTACTTC.

The chain has TRBV30 and TRBJ1-5; D unclear. This CDR3 contains 13 residues. The germline gives CDR1 GTSNPN, CDR2 SVGIG (reference sequence). With 0 bases removed from V and 3 bases from J, the gap between germline ends came to 6 bases. The CDR3 bases are TGTGCCTGGAGTGTGGACCTCAATCAGCCCCAGCATTTT. It encodes CAWSVDLNQPQHF.

V and J are TRBV7-2 and TRBJ2-5; D is perhaps TRBD2 (6 bases). V was clipped by 2 bases and J by 9 bases, with 13 bases between them. Germline loops: CDR1 SGHTA, CDR2 FQGNSA. The CDR3 has 13 amino acids. DNA for the CDR3: TGTGCCAGCAGCTTAATAGGGACTCGGGCCCAGTACTTC. This codes for CASSLIGTRAQYF.

The J gene is TRBJ2-3, the V gene TRBV2; D possibly corresponds to TRBD2 (5 bases). CDR3 size: 11 residues. The germline V gene encodes CDR1 SNHLY and CDR2 FYNNEI. V was trimmed by 11 bases and J by 6 bases, leaving 12 bases between them. The chain's CDR3 is CASLTGDTQYF. The CDR3 DNA is TGTGCCTCACTAACGGGGGATACGCAGTATTTT.

The chain has TRBV2 and TRBJ2-7, with D possibly matching TRBD2 (5 bases). V was trimmed by 5 bases and J by 10 bases, leaving 27 bases between them. CDR3 length equals 16 residues. In germline, CDR1 is SNHLY, CDR2 FYNNEI. DNA for the CDR3: TGTGCCAGCAGTCTGCAAAAGGTGGTACCACGAGAGGGACAGTACTTC. Its translation is CASSLQKVVPREGQYF.

This clonotype showed up just once. The rearrangement uses TRBV18 and TRBJ2-6, with D uncertain. Germline lookup yields CDR1 KGHSH and CDR2 LQKENI. There are 15 residues in the CDR3. The V end was cut by 3 bases, the J end by 4 bases, with 10 bases between. The CDR3 DNA sequence: TGTGCCAGCTCACCGGTGACATCCGGGGCCAACGTCCTGACTTTC. This sequence encodes CASSPVTSGANVLTF.

This chain joins TRBV13 and TRBJ1-4, with 10 bases fitting TRBD1. Germline V CDR1 and CDR2: PRHDT, FYEKMQ (reference sequence). V lost 5 bases, J lost 9 bases, and 6 bases stayed unmatched. The CDR3 is 14 amino acids. The CDR3 is CASSPGTGEQKLFF. For the CDR3, the DNA is TGTGCCAGCAGCCCCGGGACAGGGGAACAAAAACTGTTTTTT.